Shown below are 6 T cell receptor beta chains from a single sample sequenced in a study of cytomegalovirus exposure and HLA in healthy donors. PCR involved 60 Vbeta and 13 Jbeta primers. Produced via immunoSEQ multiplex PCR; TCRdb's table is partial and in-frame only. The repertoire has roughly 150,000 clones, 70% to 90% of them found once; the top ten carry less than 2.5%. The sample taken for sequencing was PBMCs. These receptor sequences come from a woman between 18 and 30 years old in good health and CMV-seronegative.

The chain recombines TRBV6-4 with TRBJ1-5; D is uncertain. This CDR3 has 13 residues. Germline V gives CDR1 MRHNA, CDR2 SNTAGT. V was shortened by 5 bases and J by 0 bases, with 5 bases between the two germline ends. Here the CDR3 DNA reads TGTGCCAGCAGTCGGGATAGCAATCAGCCCCAGCATTTT. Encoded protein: CASSRDSNQPQHF.

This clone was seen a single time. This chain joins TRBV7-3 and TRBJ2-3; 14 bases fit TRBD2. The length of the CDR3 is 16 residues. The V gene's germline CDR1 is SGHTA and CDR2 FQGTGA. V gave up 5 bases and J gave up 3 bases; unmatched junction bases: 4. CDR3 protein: CASSPGLAGATDTQYF. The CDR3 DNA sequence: TGTGCCAGCAGCCCGGGACTAGCGGGAGCGACAGATACGCAGTATTTT.

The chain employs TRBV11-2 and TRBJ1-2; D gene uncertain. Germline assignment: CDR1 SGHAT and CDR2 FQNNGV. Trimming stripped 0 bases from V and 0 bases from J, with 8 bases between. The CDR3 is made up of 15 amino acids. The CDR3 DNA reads TGTGCCAGCAGCTTAGATAGCCTGACTAACTATGGCTACACCTTC. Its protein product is CASSLDSLTNYGYTF.

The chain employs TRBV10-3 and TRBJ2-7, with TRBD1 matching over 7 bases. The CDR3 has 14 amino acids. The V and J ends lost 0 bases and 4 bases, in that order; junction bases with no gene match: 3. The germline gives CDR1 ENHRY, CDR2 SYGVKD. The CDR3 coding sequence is TGTGCCATCAGTGAGTCGGGACAGCTATACGAGCAGTACTTC. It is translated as CAISESGQLYEQYF.

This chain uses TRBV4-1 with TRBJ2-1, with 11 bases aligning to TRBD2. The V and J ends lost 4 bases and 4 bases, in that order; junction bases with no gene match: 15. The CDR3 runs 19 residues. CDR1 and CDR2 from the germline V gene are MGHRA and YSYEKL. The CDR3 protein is CASSPQIPGSGRGYNEQFF. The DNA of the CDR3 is TGCGCCAGCAGCCCCCAGATCCCGGGTAGCGGGAGGGGTTACAATGAGCAGTTCTTC.

This CDR3 reads CASSWGGRGTYEQYF. The CDR3 DNA follows: TGTGCCAGCAGTTGGGGGGGAAGAGGGACCTACGAGCAGTACTTC. The gene calls are TRBV27 and TRBJ2-7, with 7 bases identical to TRBD2. The V gene's germline CDR1 is MNHEY and CDR2 SMNVEV (reference sequence). The CDR3 has 15 residues. V dropped 4 bases and J dropped 2; count of bases not matched to a gene: 8.